The 2 T cell receptor beta chains presented below share a single source sample, sequenced in a study of cytomegalovirus exposure and HLA in healthy donors. PCR employed 60 Vbeta and 13 Jbeta primers. The assay was immunoSEQ multiplex PCR, and TCRdb's table has in-frame clones only and misses some. The repertoire holds more than 90,000 clones, with around 85% as singletons. The source material was PBMCs. Receptors originate from a man aged 25-45 years in good health and CMV-seronegative.

The chain links TRBV4-1 to TRBJ2-1; TRBD2 aligns across 7 bases. V lost 7 bases to trimming and J lost 1 base; unmatched junction nucleotides: 4. The CDR3 runs to 14 residues. Germline V gene lookup returns CDR1 MGHRA and CDR2 YSYEKL. CDR3 protein: CASKMGGSYNEQFF. CDR3 DNA sequence: TGCGCCAGCAAAATGGGAGGGTCCTACAATGAGCAGTTCTTC.

This clone was detected only a few times. The chain combines TRBV5-8 with TRBJ2-2, with D maybe TRBD1 (6 bases). Trimming pared 6 bases from V and 2 bases from J, leaving 14 bases between. The CDR3 is made up of 15 amino acids. CDR1 is SGHTS and CDR2 is YDEGEE in the germline V gene. The CDR3 loop is CASILTGTNTGELFF. CDR3 bases: TGTGCCAGCATCCTTACAGGGACCAACACCGGGGAGCTGTTTTTT.